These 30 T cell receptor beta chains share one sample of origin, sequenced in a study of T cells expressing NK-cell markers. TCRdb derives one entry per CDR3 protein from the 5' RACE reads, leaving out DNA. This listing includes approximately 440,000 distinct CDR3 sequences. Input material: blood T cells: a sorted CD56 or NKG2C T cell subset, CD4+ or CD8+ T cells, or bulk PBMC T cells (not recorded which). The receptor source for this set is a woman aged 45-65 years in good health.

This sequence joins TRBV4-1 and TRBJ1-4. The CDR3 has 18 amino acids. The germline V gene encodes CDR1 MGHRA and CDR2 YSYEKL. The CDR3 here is CASSQGTLGRHPNEKLFF.

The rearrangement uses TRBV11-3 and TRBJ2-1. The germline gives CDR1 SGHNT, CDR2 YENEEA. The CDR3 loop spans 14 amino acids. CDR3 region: CASSLDLRYNEQFF.

CDR3 sequence: CASSFSVENTGELFF. The chain recombines TRBV7-9 with TRBJ2-2. From germline, CDR1 is SEHNR and CDR2 FQNEAQ (reference sequence). The CDR3 length is 15 residues.

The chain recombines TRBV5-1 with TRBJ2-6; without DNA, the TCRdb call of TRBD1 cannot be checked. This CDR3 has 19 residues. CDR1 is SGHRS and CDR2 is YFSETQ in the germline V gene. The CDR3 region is CASSQTTGTAFSGANVLTF.

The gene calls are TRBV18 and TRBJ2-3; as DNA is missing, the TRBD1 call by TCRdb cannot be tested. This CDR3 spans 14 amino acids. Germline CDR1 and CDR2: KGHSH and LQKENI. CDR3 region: CASSTVGVGDTQYF.

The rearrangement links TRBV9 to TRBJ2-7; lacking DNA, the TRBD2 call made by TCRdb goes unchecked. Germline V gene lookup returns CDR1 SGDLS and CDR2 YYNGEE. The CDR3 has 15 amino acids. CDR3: CASSGRTGTQGEQYF.

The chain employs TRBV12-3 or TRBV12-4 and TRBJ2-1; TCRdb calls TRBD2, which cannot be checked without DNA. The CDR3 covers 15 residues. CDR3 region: CASRVTSGSQNEQFF.

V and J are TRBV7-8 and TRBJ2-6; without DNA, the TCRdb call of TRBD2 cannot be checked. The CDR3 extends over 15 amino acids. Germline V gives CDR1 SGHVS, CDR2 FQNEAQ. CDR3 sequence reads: CASSRPGAGANVLTF.

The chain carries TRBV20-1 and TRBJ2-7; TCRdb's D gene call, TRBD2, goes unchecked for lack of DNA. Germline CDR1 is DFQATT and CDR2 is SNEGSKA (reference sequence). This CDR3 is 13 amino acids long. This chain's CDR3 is CSARDVGITGQYF.

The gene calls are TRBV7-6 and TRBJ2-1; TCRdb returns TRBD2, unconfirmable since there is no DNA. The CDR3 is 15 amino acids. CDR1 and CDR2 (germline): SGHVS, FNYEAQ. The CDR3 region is CASRGLAGGANEQFF.

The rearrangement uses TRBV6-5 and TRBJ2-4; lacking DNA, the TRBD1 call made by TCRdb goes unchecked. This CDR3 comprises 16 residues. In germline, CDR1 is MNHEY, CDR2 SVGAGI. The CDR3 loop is CASSYGQGGFKNIQYF.

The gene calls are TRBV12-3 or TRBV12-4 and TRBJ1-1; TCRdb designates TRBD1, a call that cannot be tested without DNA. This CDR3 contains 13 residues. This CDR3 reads CASRDSTTNEAFF.

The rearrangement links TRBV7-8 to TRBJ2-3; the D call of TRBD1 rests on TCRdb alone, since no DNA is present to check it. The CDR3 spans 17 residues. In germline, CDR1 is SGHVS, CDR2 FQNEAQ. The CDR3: CASSLARGLNRADTQYF.

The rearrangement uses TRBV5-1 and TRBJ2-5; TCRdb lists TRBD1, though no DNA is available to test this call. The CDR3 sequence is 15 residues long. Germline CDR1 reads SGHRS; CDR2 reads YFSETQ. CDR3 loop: CASSLQAGRQETQYF.

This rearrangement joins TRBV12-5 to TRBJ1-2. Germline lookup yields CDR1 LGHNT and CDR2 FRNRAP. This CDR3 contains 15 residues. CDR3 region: CASGLVGRANYGYTF.

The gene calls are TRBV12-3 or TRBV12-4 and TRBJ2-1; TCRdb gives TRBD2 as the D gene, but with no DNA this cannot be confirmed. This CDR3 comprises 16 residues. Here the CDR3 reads CASSPPLADLGVEQFF.

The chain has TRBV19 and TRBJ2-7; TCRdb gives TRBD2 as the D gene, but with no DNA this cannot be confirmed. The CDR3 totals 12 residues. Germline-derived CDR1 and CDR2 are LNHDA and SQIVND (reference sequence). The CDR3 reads CASSIGGPEQYF.

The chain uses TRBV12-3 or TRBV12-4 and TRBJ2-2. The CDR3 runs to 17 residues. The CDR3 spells CASSSSGAELNTGELFF.

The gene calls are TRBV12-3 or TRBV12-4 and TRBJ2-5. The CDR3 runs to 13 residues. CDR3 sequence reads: CASSPASQETQYF.

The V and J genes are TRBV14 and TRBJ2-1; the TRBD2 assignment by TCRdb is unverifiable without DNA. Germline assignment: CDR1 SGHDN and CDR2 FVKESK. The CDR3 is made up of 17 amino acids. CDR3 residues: CASSRLGLAGAWGEQFF. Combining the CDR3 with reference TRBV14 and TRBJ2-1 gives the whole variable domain EAGVTQFPSHSVIEKGQTVTLRCDPISGHDNLYWYRRVMGKEIKFLLHFVKESKQDESGMPNNRFLAERTGGTYSTLKVQPAELEDSGVYFCASSRLGLAGAWGEQFFGPGTRLTVL.

CDR3 amino acids: CSARFHSGNTIYF. The chain couples TRBV20-1 to TRBJ1-3. The CDR3 totals 13 residues. The germline CDR1 and CDR2 sequences are DFQATT and SNEGSKA (reference sequence).

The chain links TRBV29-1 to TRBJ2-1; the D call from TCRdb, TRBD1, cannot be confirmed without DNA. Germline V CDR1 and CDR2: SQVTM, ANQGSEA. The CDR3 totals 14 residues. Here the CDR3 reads CSVTGTSSYNEQFF.

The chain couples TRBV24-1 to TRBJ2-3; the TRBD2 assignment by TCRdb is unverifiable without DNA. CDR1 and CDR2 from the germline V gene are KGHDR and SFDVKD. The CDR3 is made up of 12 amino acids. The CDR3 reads CATGSTTDTQYF.

The CDR3 is CASSPGTANNEQFF. The rearrangement joins TRBV5-1 to TRBJ2-1; no DNA is available, so the TRBD1 call from TCRdb remains unchecked. Germline V lookup: CDR1 SGHRS, CDR2 YFSETQ. CDR3 length: 14 residues.

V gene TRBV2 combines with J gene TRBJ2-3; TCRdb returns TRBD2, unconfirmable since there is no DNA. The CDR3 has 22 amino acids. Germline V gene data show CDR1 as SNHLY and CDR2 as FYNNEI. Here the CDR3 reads CASKKRGGTGTSVLLGTDTQYF.

CDR3 sequence: CASSLQGAFQPQHF. V and J are TRBV6-6 and TRBJ1-5; with no DNA, the TCRdb D assignment of TRBD1 cannot be verified. Germline-derived CDR1 and CDR2 are MNHNY and SVGAGI (reference sequence). The CDR3 sequence is 14 residues long.

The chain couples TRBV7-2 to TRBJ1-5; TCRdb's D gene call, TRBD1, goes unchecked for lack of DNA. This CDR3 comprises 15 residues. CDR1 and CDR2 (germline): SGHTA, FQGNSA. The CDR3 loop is CASNRMGGSNQPQHF.

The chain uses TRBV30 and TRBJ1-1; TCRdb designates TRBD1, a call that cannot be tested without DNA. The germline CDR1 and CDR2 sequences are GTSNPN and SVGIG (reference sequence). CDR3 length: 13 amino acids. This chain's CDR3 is CACQTNRGHEAFF.

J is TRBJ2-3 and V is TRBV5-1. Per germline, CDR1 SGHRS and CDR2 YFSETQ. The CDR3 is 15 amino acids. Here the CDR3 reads CASRPDGYSTDTQYF.

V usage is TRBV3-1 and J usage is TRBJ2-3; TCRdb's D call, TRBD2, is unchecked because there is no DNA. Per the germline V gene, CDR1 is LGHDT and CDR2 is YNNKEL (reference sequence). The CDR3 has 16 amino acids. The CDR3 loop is CASSQFPAGLTDTQYF.